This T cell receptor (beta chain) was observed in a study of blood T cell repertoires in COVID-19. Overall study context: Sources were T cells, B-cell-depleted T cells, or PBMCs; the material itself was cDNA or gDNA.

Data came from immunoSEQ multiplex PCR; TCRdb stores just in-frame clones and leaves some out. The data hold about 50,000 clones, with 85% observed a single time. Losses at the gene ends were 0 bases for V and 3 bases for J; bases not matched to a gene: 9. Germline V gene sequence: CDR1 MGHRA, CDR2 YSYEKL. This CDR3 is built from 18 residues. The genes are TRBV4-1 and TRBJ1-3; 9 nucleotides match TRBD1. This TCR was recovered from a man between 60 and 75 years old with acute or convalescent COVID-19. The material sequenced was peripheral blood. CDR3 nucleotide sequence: TGCGCCAGCAGCCAAGAGGACAGGGGTAGTATTAGTGGAAACACCATATATTTT. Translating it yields CASSQEDRGSISGNTIYF.